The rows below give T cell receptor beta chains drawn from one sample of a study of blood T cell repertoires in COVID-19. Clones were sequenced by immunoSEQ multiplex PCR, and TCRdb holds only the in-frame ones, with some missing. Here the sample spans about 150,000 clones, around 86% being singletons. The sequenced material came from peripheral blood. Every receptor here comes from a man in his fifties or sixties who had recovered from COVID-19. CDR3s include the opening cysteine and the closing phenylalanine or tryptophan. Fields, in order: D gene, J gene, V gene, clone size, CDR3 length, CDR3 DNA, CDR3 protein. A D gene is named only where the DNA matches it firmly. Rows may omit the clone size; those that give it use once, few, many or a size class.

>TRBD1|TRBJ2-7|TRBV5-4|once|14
TGTGCCAGCAGCCTAGAACAGGGGTTCTACGAGCAGTACTTC
CASSLEQGFYEQYF
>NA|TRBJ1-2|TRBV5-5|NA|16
TGTGCCAGCAGCTTGGCTGGCGGGGGGCTGTCCTATGGCTACACCTTC
CASSLAGGGLSYGYTF
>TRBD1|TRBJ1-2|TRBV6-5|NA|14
TGTGCCAGCAGTAAGTCGACAGGGAACTATGGCTACACCTTC
CASSKSTGNYGYTF
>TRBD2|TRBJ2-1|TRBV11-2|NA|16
TGTGCCAGCAGCTCAAGCGGGGGCACCAACTACAATGAGCAGTTCTTC
CASSSSGGTNYNEQFF
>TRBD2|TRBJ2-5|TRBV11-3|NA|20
TGTGCCAGCAGCTTAGCTTTTAACCAGCGGGGGGGCCCCGTCCAAGAGACCCAGTACTTC
CASSLAFNQRGGPVQETQYF
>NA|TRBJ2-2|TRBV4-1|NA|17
TGCGCCAGCAGCCAAGCTCAGGACAGTTTTTTCGGCGGGGAGCTGTTTTTT
CASSQAQDSFFGGELFF
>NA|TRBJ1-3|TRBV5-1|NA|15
TGCGCCAGCAGCCGGGACATCCGCTCTGGAAACACCATATATTTT
CASSRDIRSGNTIYF
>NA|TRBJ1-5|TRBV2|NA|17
TGTGCCAGCAGTGAGATTGAGGGTCAGGCTAGCAATCAGCCCCAGCATTTT
CASSEIEGQASNQPQHF
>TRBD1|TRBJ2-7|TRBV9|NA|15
TGTGCCAGCAGCGTCAGACCCGGGACAGGAAACGAGCAGTACTTC
CASSVRPGTGNEQYF
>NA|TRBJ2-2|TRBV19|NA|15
TGTGCCAGTAGGGGGCAGACAGCGAACACCGGGGAGCTGTTTTTT
CASRGQTANTGELFF
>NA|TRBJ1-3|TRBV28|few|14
TGTGCCAGCAGCCCACTGCCTATCGGAAACACCATATATTTT
CASSPLPIGNTIYF
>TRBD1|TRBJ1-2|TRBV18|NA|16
TGTGCCAGCTCACCATCCGGGACAGAGCTATGGTATGGCTACACCTTC
CASSPSGTELWYGYTF
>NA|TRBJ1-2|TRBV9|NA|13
TGTGCCAGCAGCCTAGCGGGGAACTATGGCTACACCTTC
CASSLAGNYGYTF
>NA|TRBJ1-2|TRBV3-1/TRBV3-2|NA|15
TGTGCCAGCAGCCAAAGGACGGGGAATTACTATGGCTACACCTTC
CASSQRTGNYYGYTF
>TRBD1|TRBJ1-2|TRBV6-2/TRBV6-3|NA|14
TGTGCCAGCAGTTCCCTAACAGGGGCCGGTGGCTACACCTTC
CASSSLTGAGGYTF
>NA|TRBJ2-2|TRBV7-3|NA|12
TGTGCCAGCAGCACCGCGGCCGGGGAGCTGTTTTTT
CASSTAAGELFF
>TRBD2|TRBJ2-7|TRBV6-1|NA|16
TGTGCCAGCAGTGAATATGGTAGCGGGGGAACCTACGAGCAGTACTTC
CASSEYGSGGTYEQYF
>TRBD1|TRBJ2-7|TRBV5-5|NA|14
TGTGCCAGCAGCCTAGGGGGCAGGTCCTACGAGCAGTACTTC
CASSLGGRSYEQYF
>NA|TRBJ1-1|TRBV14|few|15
TGTGCCAGCAGCCTCCGACAGACAGGTCAAAGAGAAGCTTTCTTT
CASSLRQTGQREAFF
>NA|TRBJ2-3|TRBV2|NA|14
TGTGCCAGCAGGGCCCGGGAATACTACCATACGCAGTATTTT
CASRAREYYHTQYF
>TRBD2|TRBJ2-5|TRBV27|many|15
TGTGCCAGCAGTTCCGGGACTAGCACTGCCGAGACCCAGTACTTC
CASSSGTSTAETQYF
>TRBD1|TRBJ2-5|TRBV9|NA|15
TGTGCCAGCAGCGCTGGACAGGCAATACAAGAGACCCAGTACTTC
CASSAGQAIQETQYF
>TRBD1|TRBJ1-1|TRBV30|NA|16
TGTGCCTGGAGTGTACCCGGGACAGGGATCAGAGCTGAAGCTTTCTTT
CAWSVPGTGIRAEAFF
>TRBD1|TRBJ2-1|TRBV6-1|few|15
TGTGCCAGCAGTGAAGGGACAGGGGGCTACAATGAGCAGTTCTTC
CASSEGTGGYNEQFF
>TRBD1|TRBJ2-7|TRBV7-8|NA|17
TGTGCCAGCAGCATCGGTCTACCGGGACAGGGCGGCTACGAGCAGTACTTC
CASSIGLPGQGGYEQYF
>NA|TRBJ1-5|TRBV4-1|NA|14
TGCGCCAGCAGCCAAGATCCAGGGAGGGAGCCCCAGCATTTT
CASSQDPGREPQHF
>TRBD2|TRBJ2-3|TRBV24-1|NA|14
TGTGCCACCAGTGACCCGGGGGGGACAGATACGCAGTATTTT
CATSDPGGTDTQYF